Sequencing of this T cell receptor beta chain was carried out in a study of identical twins. Study-level findings and limits: The analysis was cross-sectional rather than longitudinal within donors.

CDR1 and CDR2 from the germline V gene are SGDLS and YYNGEE. Losses at the gene ends were 3 bases for V and 4 bases for J; bases not matched to a gene: 16. The CDR3 covers 20 residues. In its sample, this clonotype was seen many times. The antigen is unknown. TCRdb analysed the 5' RACE reads with MiXCR anew, one entry per CDR3 protein. Here the sample spans 450,000 or so distinct CDR3 sequences, approximately 24% being singletons. This sample was shared with a second study, whose subject was T cells expressing NK-cell markers. That report adds: There were a few donors in whom these clonotypes also led the CD3+CD56-NKG2C+ fraction.

The receptor's source is a woman aged 18-35 years in good health. The chain employs TRBV9 and TRBJ2-3; TRBD2 aligns across 14 bases. Sequenced material: CD4+ T cells sorted from blood. CDR3: CASSGLPGTSGRSGADTQYF. The CDR3 bases are TGTGCCAGCAGCGGCCTACCCGGGACTAGCGGGAGAAGTGGAGCAGATACGCAGTATTTT. Looking up the rest from reference TRBV9 and TRBJ2-3 gives the full variable domain: DSGVTQTPKHLITATGQRVTLRCSPRSGDLSVYWYQQSLDQGLQFLIQYYNGEERAKGNILERFSAQQFPDLHSELNLSSLELGDSALYFCASSGLPGTSGRSGADTQYFGPGTRLTVL.